This T cell receptor beta chain derives from a study of control samples from healthy donors and cancer patients. The assay was immunoSEQ multiplex PCR, and TCRdb's table has in-frame clones only and misses some. The sample contains around 150,000 clones, 70% to 90% of which appear only once. CDR1 and CDR2 (germline): SGHTS, YDEGEE. V lost 1 base and J lost 2; bases outside the gene matches: 5. The CDR3 contains 15 residues. The sequenced material came from blood. The receptor was isolated from a man between 25 and 39 years old in good health. This chain uses TRBV5-8 with TRBJ2-7, with 8 bases identical to TRBD1. The CDR3 coding sequence is TGTGCCAGCAGCTTGTTCGGGACAGGTCCCTACGAGCAGTACTTC. Translation gives CASSLFGTGPYEQYF.